This TCR beta chain was profiled in a study of T cells in Graves' hyperthyroidism and ophthalmopathy. Concerning this clonotype: The antigen remains undetermined.

Amplification yielded TCR beta CDR3 regions, with RNA transcripts as the source. HTBI primers were the set used in a first-round RT-PCR of the TCR CDR3. TCRdb called the multiplex PCR reads again in MiXCR, with one record for every CDR3 protein. This table holds a few hundred thousand distinct CDR3 sequences, roughly 14% found once. From germline, CDR1 is SGHRS and CDR2 YFSETQ. CDR3 length equals 15 residues. V dropped 4 bases and J dropped 3; count of bases not matched to a gene: 4. Overall study findings and caveats: Progression to ophthalmopathy was predicted a median of about 6.6 months early. Among thyroid clonotypes expanded above 0.001, most also appeared in blood.

The source of this sequence is a woman between 18 and 29 years old with Graves' hyperthyroidism. The gene calls are TRBV5-1 and TRBJ2-1, with 10 nucleotides matching TRBD1. Sequenced: blood. The CDR3: CASSRTGGNYNEQFF. CDR3 in DNA: TGCGCCAGCAGCAGGACAGGGGGTAACTACAATGAGCAGTTCTTC.